This T cell receptor beta chain came from a study of molecular identifiers for immune sequencing clone quantification. Notes on the study in general: Effector cells had over 99% of their molecules in clones above 20 RNA copies, while naive cells had under 1%. Jurkat TCR RNA that was spiked in from one cell was reportedly detectable among one million naive cells.

With listed TCR primers and previously described methods, bulk TCR libraries were prepared. TCRdb called the PCR reads again in MiXCR, with one record for every CDR3 protein. The sample contains more than 450,000 distinct CDR3 sequences, about 22% of which appear only once. As concerns this clonotype: Its antigen remains unknown.

The TCR originated in a human donor in good health. Some libraries in this study had Jurkat cell RNA spiked in. Material: naive CD8+ T cells from blood, with Jurkat cell RNA spiked in. Subset: FACS-sorted CD8+CD4-CCR7+CD45RA+ naive T cells.

The CDR3 coding sequence is TGTGCCAGCAGTCCTTCAGGGGGGCTGAACACTGAAGCTTTCTTT. Encoded protein: CASSPSGGLNTEAFF. This sequence joins TRBV27 and TRBJ1-1; 7 nucleotides match TRBD1. In germline, CDR1 is MNHEY, CDR2 SMNVEV (reference sequence). Losses at the gene ends were 5 bases for V and 0 bases for J; bases not matched to a gene: 6. This CDR3 is 15 amino acids long.